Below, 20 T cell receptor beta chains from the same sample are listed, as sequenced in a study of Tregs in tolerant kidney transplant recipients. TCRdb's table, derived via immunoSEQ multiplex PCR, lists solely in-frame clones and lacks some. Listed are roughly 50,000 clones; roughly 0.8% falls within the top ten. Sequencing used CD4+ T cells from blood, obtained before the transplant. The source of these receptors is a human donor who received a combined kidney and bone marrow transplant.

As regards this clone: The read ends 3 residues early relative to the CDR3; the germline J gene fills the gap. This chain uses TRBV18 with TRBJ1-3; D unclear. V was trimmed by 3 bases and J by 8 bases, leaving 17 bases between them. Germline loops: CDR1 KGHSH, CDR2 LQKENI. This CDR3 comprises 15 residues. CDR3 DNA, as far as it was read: TGTGCCAGCTCACCTCTTAGCGGAGTCCTCGACACC. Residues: CASSPLSGVLDT. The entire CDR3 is CASSPLSGVLDTIYF. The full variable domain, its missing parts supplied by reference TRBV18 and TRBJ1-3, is NAGVMQNPRHLVRRRGQEARLRCSPMKGHSHVYWYRQLPEEGLKFMVYLQKENIIDESGMPKERFSAEFPKEGPSILRIQQVVRGDSAAYFCASSPLSGVLDTIYFGEGSWLTVV.

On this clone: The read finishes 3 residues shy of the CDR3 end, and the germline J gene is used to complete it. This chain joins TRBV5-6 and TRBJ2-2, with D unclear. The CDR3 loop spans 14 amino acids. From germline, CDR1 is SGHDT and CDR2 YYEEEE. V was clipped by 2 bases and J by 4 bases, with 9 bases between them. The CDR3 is CASSLISLTGELFF. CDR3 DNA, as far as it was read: TGTGCCAGCAGCTTAATTTCACTCACCGGGGAG. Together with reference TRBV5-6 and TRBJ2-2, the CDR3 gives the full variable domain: DAGVTQSPTHLIKTRGQQVTLRCSPKSGHDTVSWYQQALGQGPQFIFQYYEEEERQRGNFPDRFSGHQFPNYSSELNVNALLLGDSALYLCASSLISLTGELFFGEGSRLTVL.

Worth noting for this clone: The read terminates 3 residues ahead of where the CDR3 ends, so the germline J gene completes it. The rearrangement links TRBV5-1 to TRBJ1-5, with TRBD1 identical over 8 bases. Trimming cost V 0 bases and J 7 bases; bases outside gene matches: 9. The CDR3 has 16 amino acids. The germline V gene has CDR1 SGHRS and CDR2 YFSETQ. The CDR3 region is CASSLVGRGRHQPQHF. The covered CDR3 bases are TGCGCCAGCAGCTTGGTCGGCAGGGGGCGTCACCAGCCC.

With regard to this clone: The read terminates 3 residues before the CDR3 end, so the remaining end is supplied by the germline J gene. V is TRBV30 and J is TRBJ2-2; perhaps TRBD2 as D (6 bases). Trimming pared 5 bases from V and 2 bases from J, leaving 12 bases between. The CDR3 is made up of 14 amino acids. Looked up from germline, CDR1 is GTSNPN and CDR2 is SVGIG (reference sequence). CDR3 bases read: TGTGCCTGGCATAGCGGAAAAAACACCGGGGAG. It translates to CAWHSGKNTGE. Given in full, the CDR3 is CAWHSGKNTGELFF.

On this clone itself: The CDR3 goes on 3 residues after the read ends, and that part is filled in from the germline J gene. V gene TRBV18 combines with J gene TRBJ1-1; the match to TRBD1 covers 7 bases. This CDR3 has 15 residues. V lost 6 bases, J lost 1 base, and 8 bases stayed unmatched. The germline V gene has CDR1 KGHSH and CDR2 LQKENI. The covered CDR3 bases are TGTGCCAGCTCGCAGCGGGGGGACAGGAACACTGAA. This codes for CASSQRGDRNTE. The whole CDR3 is CASSQRGDRNTEAFF.

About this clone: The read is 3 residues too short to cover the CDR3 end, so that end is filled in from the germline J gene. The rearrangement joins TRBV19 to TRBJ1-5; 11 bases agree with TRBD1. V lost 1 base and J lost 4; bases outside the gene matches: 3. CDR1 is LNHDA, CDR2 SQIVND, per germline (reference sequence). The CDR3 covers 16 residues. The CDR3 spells CASSIGGTGGNQPQHF. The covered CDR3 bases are TGTGCCAGTAGTATAGGCGGGACAGGGGGAAATCAGCCC.

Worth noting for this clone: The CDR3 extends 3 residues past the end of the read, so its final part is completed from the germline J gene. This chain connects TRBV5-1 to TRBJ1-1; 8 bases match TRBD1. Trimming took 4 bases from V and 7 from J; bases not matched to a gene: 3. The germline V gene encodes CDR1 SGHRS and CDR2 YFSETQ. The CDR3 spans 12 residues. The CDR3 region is CASSKGQDEAFF. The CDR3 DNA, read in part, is TGCGCCAGCAGCAAGGGACAGGATGAA.

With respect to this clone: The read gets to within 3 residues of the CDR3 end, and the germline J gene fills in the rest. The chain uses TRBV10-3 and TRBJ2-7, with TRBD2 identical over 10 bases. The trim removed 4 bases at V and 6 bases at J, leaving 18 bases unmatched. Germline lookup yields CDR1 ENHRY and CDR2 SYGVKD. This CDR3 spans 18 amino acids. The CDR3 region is CAISGKLAGLPGGPEQYF. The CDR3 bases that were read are TGTGCCATCAGTGGGAAACTAGCGGGACTCCCCGGGGGACCCGAG.

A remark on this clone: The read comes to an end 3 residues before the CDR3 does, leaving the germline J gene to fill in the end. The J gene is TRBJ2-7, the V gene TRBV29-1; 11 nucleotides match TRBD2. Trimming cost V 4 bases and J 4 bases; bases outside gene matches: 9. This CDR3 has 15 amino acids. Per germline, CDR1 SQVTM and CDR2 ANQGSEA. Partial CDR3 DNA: TGCAGCGTTGGGACGCTAGCGGGGGGCCCATACGAG. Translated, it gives CSVGTLAGGPYE. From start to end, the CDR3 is CSVGTLAGGPYEQYF.

The DNA read from the CDR3 is TGCAGCGTTGAAGATTACAGGCCCCCTTATGGC. As protein: CSVEDYRPPYG. The CDR3, in full, reads CSVEDYRPPYGYTF. The genes are TRBV29-1 and TRBJ1-2; the D gene is possibly TRBD1 (5 bases). The observed sequence ends 3 residues before the CDR3 terminus, with the missing tail filled in from the germline J gene. This CDR3 is built from 14 residues. The V end lost 0 bases, the J end lost 5 bases, and 13 bases lay between the germline ends. Per the germline V gene, CDR1 is SQVTM and CDR2 is ANQGSEA.

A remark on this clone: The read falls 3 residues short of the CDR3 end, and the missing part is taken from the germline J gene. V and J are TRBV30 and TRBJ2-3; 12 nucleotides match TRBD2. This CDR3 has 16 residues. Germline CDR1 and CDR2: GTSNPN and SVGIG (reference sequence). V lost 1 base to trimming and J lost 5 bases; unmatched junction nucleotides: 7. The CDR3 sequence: CAWSAGLAGVIDTQYF. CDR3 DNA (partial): TGTGCCTGGAGTGCGGGACTAGCGGGTGTCATAGATACG.

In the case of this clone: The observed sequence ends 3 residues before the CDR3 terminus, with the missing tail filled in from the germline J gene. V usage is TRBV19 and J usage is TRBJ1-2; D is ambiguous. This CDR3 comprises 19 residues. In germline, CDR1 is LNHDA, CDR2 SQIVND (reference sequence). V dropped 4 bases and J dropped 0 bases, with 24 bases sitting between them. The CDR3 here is CASSSLVPKAGSANYGYTF. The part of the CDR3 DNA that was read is TGTGCCAGTAGTAGTCTGGTACCGAAAGCAGGATCGGCTAACTATGGC.

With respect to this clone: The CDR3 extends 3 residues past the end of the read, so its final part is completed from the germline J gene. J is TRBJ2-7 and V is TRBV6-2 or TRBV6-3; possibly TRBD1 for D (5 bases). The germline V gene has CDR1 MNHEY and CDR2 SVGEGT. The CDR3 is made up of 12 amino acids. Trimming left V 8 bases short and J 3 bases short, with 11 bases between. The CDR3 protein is CASDRPGYEQYF. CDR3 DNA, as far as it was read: TGTGCCAGCGACAGACCGGGCTACGAG.

CDR3 region: CAWRTRYQLAGVGDEQFF. The covered CDR3 bases are TGTGCCTGGAGGACCCGTTACCAACTAGCGGGAGTTGGGGATGAG. The genes are TRBV30 and TRBJ2-1, with 11 nucleotides matching TRBD2. Coverage ceases 3 residues before the CDR3 finishes, and the germline J gene fills in the end. CDR3 length: 18 residues. V shed 3 bases and J 8 bases; nucleotides not matched to a gene: 18. Germline V gene lookup returns CDR1 GTSNPN and CDR2 SVGIG (reference sequence).

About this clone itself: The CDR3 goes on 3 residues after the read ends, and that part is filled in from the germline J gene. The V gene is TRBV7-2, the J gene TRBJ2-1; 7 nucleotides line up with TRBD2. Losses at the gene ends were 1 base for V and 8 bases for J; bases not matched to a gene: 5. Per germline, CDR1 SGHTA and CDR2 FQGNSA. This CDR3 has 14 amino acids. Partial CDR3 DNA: TGTGCCAGCAGCTTAGGTGCGGGAGTCGATGAG. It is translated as CASSLGAGVDE. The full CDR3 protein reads CASSLGAGVDEQFF. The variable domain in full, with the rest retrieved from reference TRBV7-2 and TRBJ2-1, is GAGVSQSPSNKVTEKGKDVELRCDPISGHTALYWYRQSLGQGLEFLIYFQGNSAPDKSGLPSDRFSAERTGGSVSTLTIQRTQQEDSAVYLCASSLGAGVDEQFFGPGTRLTVL.

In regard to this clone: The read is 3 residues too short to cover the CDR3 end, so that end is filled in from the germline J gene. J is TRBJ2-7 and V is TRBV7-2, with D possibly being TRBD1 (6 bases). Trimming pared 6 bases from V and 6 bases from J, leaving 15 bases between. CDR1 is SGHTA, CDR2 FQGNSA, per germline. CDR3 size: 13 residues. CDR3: CASRYTGTPEQYF. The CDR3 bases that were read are TGTGCCAGCAGGTATACAGGGACCCCCGAG.

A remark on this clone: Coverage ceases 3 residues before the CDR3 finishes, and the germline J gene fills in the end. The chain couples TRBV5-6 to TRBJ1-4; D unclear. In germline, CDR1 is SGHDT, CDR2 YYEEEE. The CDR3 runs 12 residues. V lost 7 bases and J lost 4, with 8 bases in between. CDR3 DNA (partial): TGTGCCAGCCACAGATATAATGAAAAA. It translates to CASHRYNEK. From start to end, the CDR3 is CASHRYNEKLFF.

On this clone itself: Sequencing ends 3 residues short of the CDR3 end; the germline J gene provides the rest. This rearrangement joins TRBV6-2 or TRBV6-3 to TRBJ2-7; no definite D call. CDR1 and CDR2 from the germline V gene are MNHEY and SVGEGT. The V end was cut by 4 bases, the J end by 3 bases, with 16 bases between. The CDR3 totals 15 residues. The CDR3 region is CASSSPITGDYEQYF. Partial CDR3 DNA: TGTGCCAGCAGTTCCCCCATCACGGGTGACTACGAG.

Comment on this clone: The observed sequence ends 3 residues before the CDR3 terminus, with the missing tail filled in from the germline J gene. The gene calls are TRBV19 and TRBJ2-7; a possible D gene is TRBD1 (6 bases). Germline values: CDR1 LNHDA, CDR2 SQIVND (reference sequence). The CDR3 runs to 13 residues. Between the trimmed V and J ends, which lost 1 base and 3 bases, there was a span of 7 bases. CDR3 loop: CASSIGTVYEQYF. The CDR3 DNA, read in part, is TGTGCCAGTAGTATAGGGACAGTCTACGAG.

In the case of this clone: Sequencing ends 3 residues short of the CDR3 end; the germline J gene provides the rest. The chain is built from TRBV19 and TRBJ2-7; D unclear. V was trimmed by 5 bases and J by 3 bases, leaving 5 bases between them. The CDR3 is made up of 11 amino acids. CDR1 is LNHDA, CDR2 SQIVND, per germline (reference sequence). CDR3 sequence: CASSSFYEQYF. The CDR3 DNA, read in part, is TGTGCCAGTAGTTCTTTCTACGAG. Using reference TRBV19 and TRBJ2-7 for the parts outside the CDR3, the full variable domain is DGGITQSPKYLFRKEGQNVTLSCEQNLNHDAMYWYRQDPGQGLRLIYYSQIVNDFQKGDIAEGYSVSREKKESFPLTVTSAQKNPTAFYLCASSSFYEQYFGPGTRLTVT.